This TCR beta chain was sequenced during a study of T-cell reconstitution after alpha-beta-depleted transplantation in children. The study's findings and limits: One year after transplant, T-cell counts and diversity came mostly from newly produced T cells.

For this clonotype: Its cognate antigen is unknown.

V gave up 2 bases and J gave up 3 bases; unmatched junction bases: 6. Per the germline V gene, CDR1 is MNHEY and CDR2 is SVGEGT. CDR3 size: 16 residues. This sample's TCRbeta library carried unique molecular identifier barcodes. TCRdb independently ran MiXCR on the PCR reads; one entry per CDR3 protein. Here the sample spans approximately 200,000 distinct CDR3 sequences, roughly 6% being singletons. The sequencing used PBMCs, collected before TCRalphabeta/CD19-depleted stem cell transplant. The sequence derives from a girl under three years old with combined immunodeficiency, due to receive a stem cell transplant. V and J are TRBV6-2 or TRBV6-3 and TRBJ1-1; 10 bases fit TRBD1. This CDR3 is CASSYRDRGLHTEAFF. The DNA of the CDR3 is TGTGCCAGCAGTTACCGGGACAGGGGTCTCCACACTGAAGCTTTCTTT.